Listed below are T cell receptor beta chains from one sample, sequenced in a study of blood T cells in healthy people across ages. TCRdb re-analysed the 5' RACE reads in MiXCR, keeping a single row per CDR3 protein. The data show about 730,000 distinct CDR3 sequences, roughly 41% seen once. Sequencing used blood. The source is a woman aged 60-75 years in good health. The CDR3 runs from the conserved cysteine through the conserved F or W. A D gene is named only where the DNA matches it firmly. Not all rows give a size; the values are once, few, many and, for expanded clones, a class.

j_gene: TRBJ2-1; d_gene: NA; abundance: many; v_gene: TRBV15; CDR3aa: CATSRDAGYNEQFF; CDR3nt: TGTGCCACCAGCAGAGATGCGGGATACAATGAGCAGTTCTTC
j_gene: TRBJ2-1; d_gene: NA; abundance: few; v_gene: TRBV4-3; CDR3aa: CASSQERKGSLSYNEQFF; CDR3nt: TGCGCCAGCAGCCAAGAGAGAAAGGGATCCCTCTCCTACAATGAGCAGTTCTTC
j_gene: TRBJ2-1; d_gene: NA; abundance: many; v_gene: TRBV29-1; CDR3aa: CSAKVPLGNEQFF; CDR3nt: TGCAGCGCTAAAGTCCCTTTAGGCAATGAGCAGTTCTTC
j_gene: TRBJ1-2; d_gene: TRBD1; abundance: few; v_gene: TRBV7-9; CDR3aa: CASSPPAWTGDYGYTF; CDR3nt: TGTGCCAGCAGCCCTCCGGCGTGGACAGGGGACTATGGCTACACCTTC
j_gene: TRBJ2-7; d_gene: TRBD2; abundance: NA; v_gene: TRBV4-1; CDR3aa: CASSQEASGRFYEQYF; CDR3nt: TGCGCCAGCAGCCAAGAGGCTAGCGGGAGGTTCTACGAGCAGTACTTC
j_gene: TRBJ2-6; d_gene: TRBD1; abundance: NA; v_gene: TRBV27; CDR3aa: CASSARSWTGGMISGANVLTF; CDR3nt: TGTGCCAGCAGCGCCCGGTCGTGGACAGGAGGAATGATCTCTGGGGCCAACGTCCTGACTTTC
j_gene: TRBJ2-6; d_gene: NA; abundance: many; v_gene: TRBV5-5; CDR3aa: CASSLEGYGANVLTF; CDR3nt: TGTGCCAGCAGCTTGGAAGGCTATGGGGCCAACGTCCTGACTTTC
j_gene: TRBJ2-4; d_gene: NA; abundance: NA; v_gene: TRBV28; CDR3aa: CASSSTPEWEQYF; CDR3nt: TGTGCCAGCAGTAGTACCCCGGAGTGGGAGCAGTACTTC
j_gene: TRBJ2-1; d_gene: TRBD2; abundance: NA; v_gene: TRBV5-1; CDR3aa: CASSSAASGGANEQFF; CDR3nt: TGCGCCAGCAGCTCAGCCGCTAGCGGGGGGGCTAATGAGCAGTTCTTC
j_gene: TRBJ2-1; d_gene: NA; abundance: few; v_gene: TRBV9; CDR3aa: CASSVGGAGPSYNEQFF; CDR3nt: TGTGCCAGCAGCGTAGGGGGGGCGGGGCCCTCCTACAATGAGCAGTTCTTC
j_gene: TRBJ2-7; d_gene: TRBD2; abundance: NA; v_gene: TRBV3-1; CDR3aa: CASSQPTGGPREQYF; CDR3nt: TGTGCCAGCAGCCAACCGACGGGAGGGCCGCGCGAGCAGTACTTC
j_gene: TRBJ1-6; d_gene: NA; abundance: once; v_gene: TRBV10-3; CDR3aa: CAISELGGIVNSPLHF; CDR3nt: TGTGCCATCAGTGAGCTTGGGGGAATCGTTAATTCACCCCTCCACTTT
j_gene: TRBJ2-7; d_gene: NA; abundance: NA; v_gene: TRBV29-1; CDR3aa: CSVYSGTTYEQYF; CDR3nt: TGCAGCGTTTACAGCGGGACAACCTACGAGCAGTACTTC
j_gene: TRBJ2-1; d_gene: TRBD2; abundance: NA; v_gene: TRBV4-1; CDR3aa: CASSFSTTSGRWSEQFF; CDR3nt: TGCGCCAGCAGCTTCTCCACGACTAGCGGGAGATGGAGTGAGCAGTTCTTC
j_gene: TRBJ2-2; d_gene: NA; abundance: NA; v_gene: TRBV18; CDR3aa: CASSLRSGSGELFF; CDR3nt: TGTGCCAGCTCACTACGTTCAGGGTCCGGGGAGCTGTTTTTT
j_gene: TRBJ2-3; d_gene: TRBD2; abundance: NA; v_gene: TRBV9; CDR3aa: CASSLTSTGTDTQYF; CDR3nt: TGTGCCAGCAGCTTGACTAGCACGGGCACAGATACGCAGTATTTT
j_gene: TRBJ1-3; d_gene: NA; abundance: once; v_gene: TRBV2; CDR3aa: CASGRGRTGNTIYF; CDR3nt: TGTGCCAGCGGCCGGGGCAGGACTGGAAACACCATATATTTT
j_gene: TRBJ2-1; d_gene: TRBD2; abundance: many; v_gene: TRBV12-3/TRBV12-4; CDR3aa: CASSPGLAGGADEQFF; CDR3nt: TGTGCCAGCAGCCCGGGACTAGCGGGGGGGGCGGATGAGCAGTTCTTC
j_gene: TRBJ2-3; d_gene: TRBD2; abundance: few; v_gene: TRBV30; CDR3aa: CAWRSAGGVDTQYF; CDR3nt: TGTGCCTGGAGATCAGCGGGGGGGGTGGATACGCAGTATTTT
j_gene: TRBJ2-7; d_gene: TRBD2; abundance: once; v_gene: TRBV20-1; CDR3aa: CSASLPTSGPYEQYF; CDR3nt: TGCAGTGCTAGCCTCCCGACTAGCGGTCCCTACGAGCAGTACTTC
j_gene: TRBJ2-3; d_gene: TRBD1; abundance: few; v_gene: TRBV6-1; CDR3aa: CASRTGGIDTQYF; CDR3nt: TGTGCCAGCAGAACAGGGGGCATAGATACGCAGTATTTT
j_gene: TRBJ2-7; d_gene: TRBD1; abundance: once; v_gene: TRBV27; CDR3aa: CASSHVQGMTYEQYF; CDR3nt: TGTGCCAGCAGTCACGTACAGGGGATGACCTACGAGCAGTACTTC
j_gene: TRBJ2-3; d_gene: NA; abundance: NA; v_gene: TRBV11-2; CDR3aa: CASSTFKGQTDTQYF; CDR3nt: TGTGCCAGCAGCACCTTTAAGGGGCAGACAGATACGCAGTATTTT
j_gene: TRBJ1-3; d_gene: NA; abundance: NA; v_gene: TRBV7-2; CDR3aa: CASSLVWESSGNTIYF; CDR3nt: TGTGCCAGCAGCTTAGTTTGGGAGAGCTCTGGAAACACCATATATTTT
j_gene: TRBJ2-4; d_gene: NA; abundance: few; v_gene: TRBV7-2; CDR3aa: CASSPPVGSRAKNIQYF; CDR3nt: TGTGCCAGCAGCCCACCAGTGGGCTCGCGGGCCAAAAACATTCAGTACTTC
j_gene: TRBJ2-7; d_gene: NA; abundance: NA; v_gene: TRBV5-1; CDR3aa: CASSVGGRENEQYF; CDR3nt: TGCGCCAGCAGCGTGGGGGGTAGAGAGAACGAGCAGTACTTC
j_gene: TRBJ1-1; d_gene: NA; abundance: NA; v_gene: TRBV5-6; CDR3aa: CASSIRGPLNTEAFF; CDR3nt: TGTGCCAGCAGCATAAGAGGACCTTTGAACACTGAAGCTTTCTTT
j_gene: TRBJ2-5; d_gene: NA; abundance: few; v_gene: TRBV7-2; CDR3aa: CASSLIVAVRETQYF; CDR3nt: TGTGCCAGCAGCTTAATTGTCGCGGTACGAGAGACCCAGTACTTC
j_gene: TRBJ2-7; d_gene: TRBD2; abundance: few; v_gene: TRBV6-1; CDR3aa: CASSGGTSGRKYEQYF; CDR3nt: TGTGCCAGCAGTGGCGGGACTAGCGGGAGAAAGTACGAGCAGTACTTC
j_gene: TRBJ2-1; d_gene: NA; abundance: many; v_gene: TRBV7-3; CDR3aa: CASSLRGSSYNEQFF; CDR3nt: TGTGCCAGCAGTTTACGGGGGAGCTCCTACAATGAGCAGTTCTTC
j_gene: TRBJ2-4; d_gene: TRBD2; abundance: NA; v_gene: TRBV20-1; CDR3aa: CSATSGVSKNIQYF; CDR3nt: TGCAGTGCTACTAGCGGGGTTAGCAAAAACATTCAGTACTTC
j_gene: TRBJ1-6; d_gene: NA; abundance: NA; v_gene: TRBV10-3; CDR3aa: CAINVGPGDNSPLHF; CDR3nt: TGTGCCATCAATGTAGGGCCAGGAGATAATTCACCCCTCCACTTT
j_gene: TRBJ2-5; d_gene: TRBD2; abundance: NA; v_gene: TRBV5-1; CDR3aa: CASSSGLADFETQYF; CDR3nt: TGCGCCAGCAGCTCCGGACTAGCGGACTTTGAGACCCAGTACTTC
j_gene: TRBJ1-1; d_gene: NA; abundance: NA; v_gene: TRBV12-5; CDR3aa: CASGLANTEAFF; CDR3nt: TGTGCTAGTGGTTTGGCGAACACTGAAGCTTTCTTT
j_gene: TRBJ2-7; d_gene: NA; abundance: many; v_gene: TRBV11-1; CDR3aa: CASSPPTPYEQYF; CDR3nt: TGTGCCAGCAGCCCGCCAACGCCCTACGAGCAGTACTTC
j_gene: TRBJ2-5; d_gene: NA; abundance: NA; v_gene: TRBV7-7; CDR3aa: CASSKAGLETQYF; CDR3nt: TGTGCTAGCAGCAAAGCGGGTTTGGAGACCCAGTACTTC
j_gene: TRBJ2-6; d_gene: TRBD1; abundance: many; v_gene: TRBV29-1; CDR3aa: CSVGTGEGANVLTF; CDR3nt: TGCAGCGTTGGTACAGGGGAAGGGGCCAACGTCCTGACTTTC
j_gene: TRBJ2-7; d_gene: TRBD1; abundance: NA; v_gene: TRBV10-3; CDR3aa: CAASPGQGAAEQYF; CDR3nt: TGTGCCGCCTCTCCGGGACAGGGGGCGGCCGAGCAGTACTTC
j_gene: TRBJ1-2; d_gene: TRBD1; abundance: NA; v_gene: TRBV12-3/TRBV12-4; CDR3aa: CASSIRQGAHGYTF; CDR3nt: TGTGCCAGCAGTATAAGACAGGGGGCCCATGGCTACACCTTC
j_gene: TRBJ2-7; d_gene: NA; abundance: NA; v_gene: TRBV7-2; CDR3aa: CASGPPASGITEQYF; CDR3nt: TGTGCCAGCGGCCCCCCGGCTAGTGGGATAACCGAGCAGTACTTC
j_gene: TRBJ2-5; d_gene: NA; abundance: NA; v_gene: TRBV5-1; CDR3aa: CASSPYGRLEETQYF; CDR3nt: TGCGCCAGCAGCCCCTACGGCCGACTAGAAGAGACCCAGTACTTC
j_gene: TRBJ2-4; d_gene: NA; abundance: NA; v_gene: TRBV30; CDR3aa: CAWRDPSGDIQYF; CDR3nt: TGTGCCTGGAGAGACCCCTCCGGGGACATTCAGTACTTC
j_gene: TRBJ1-3; d_gene: NA; abundance: few; v_gene: TRBV5-5; CDR3aa: CASSLGQAAGNTIYF; CDR3nt: TGTGCCAGCAGCTTGGGTCAGGCTGCTGGAAACACCATATATTTT
j_gene: TRBJ1-2; d_gene: NA; abundance: NA; v_gene: TRBV4-3; CDR3aa: CASSQDQGIIYYGYTF; CDR3nt: TGCGCCAGCAGCCAAGATCAGGGCATTATCTACTATGGCTACACCTTC
j_gene: TRBJ2-7; d_gene: NA; abundance: NA; v_gene: TRBV20-1; CDR3aa: CSARANSYEQYF; CDR3nt: TGCAGTGCTAGGGCCAACTCCTACGAGCAGTACTTC
j_gene: TRBJ2-2; d_gene: NA; abundance: NA; v_gene: TRBV18; CDR3aa: CASSPKEAGELFF; CDR3nt: TGTGCCAGCTCACCGAAGGAGGCCGGGGAGCTGTTTTTT
j_gene: TRBJ2-1; d_gene: NA; abundance: many; v_gene: TRBV20-1; CDR3aa: CSARIFGSQKNNEQFF; CDR3nt: TGCAGTGCTAGGATCTTCGGGAGTCAAAAAAACAATGAGCAGTTCTTC
j_gene: TRBJ1-1; d_gene: NA; abundance: NA; v_gene: TRBV25-1; CDR3aa: CASSDPSSSQGGTEAFF; CDR3nt: TGTGCCAGCAGTGATCCCTCTTCTAGTCAGGGAGGGACTGAAGCTTTCTTT
j_gene: TRBJ2-5; d_gene: NA; abundance: NA; v_gene: TRBV12-3/TRBV12-4; CDR3aa: CASSLGTTQYF; CDR3nt: TGTGCCAGCAGTTTAGGAACGACCCAGTACTTC
j_gene: TRBJ2-3; d_gene: TRBD1; abundance: NA; v_gene: TRBV10-3; CDR3aa: CAISTETGGGSDTQYF; CDR3nt: TGTGCCATCAGTACCGAGACAGGGGGTGGGTCAGATACGCAGTATTTT
j_gene: TRBJ2-7; d_gene: NA; abundance: NA; v_gene: TRBV21-1; CDR3aa: CASSDRDSLTGDEQYF; CDR3nt: TGTGCCAGCAGCGACCGGGACAGCTTAACCGGGGACGAGCAGTACTTC
j_gene: TRBJ2-7; d_gene: TRBD1; abundance: NA; v_gene: TRBV6-5; CDR3aa: CASSPLQGRKQYF; CDR3nt: TGTGCCAGCAGTCCCCTACAGGGGAGAAAGCAGTACTTC
j_gene: TRBJ1-2; d_gene: NA; abundance: few; v_gene: TRBV20-1; CDR3aa: CSAPQGLHGYTF; CDR3nt: TGCAGTGCTCCCCAGGGACTCCATGGCTACACCTTC
j_gene: TRBJ2-7; d_gene: NA; abundance: NA; v_gene: TRBV20-1; CDR3aa: CSATRGSYEQYF; CDR3nt: TGCAGTGCGACTCGGGGCTCCTACGAGCAGTACTTC
j_gene: TRBJ2-1; d_gene: TRBD2; abundance: once; v_gene: TRBV7-2; CDR3aa: CASSPPNPTSGGLGETQFF; CDR3nt: TGTGCCAGCAGCCCCCCAAACCCGACTAGCGGGGGATTGGGGGAGACCCAGTTCTTC
j_gene: TRBJ2-7; d_gene: NA; abundance: many; v_gene: TRBV3-1; CDR3aa: CASSQEPASYEQYF; CDR3nt: TGTGCCAGCAGCCAAGAGCCGGCCTCCTACGAGCAGTACTTC
j_gene: TRBJ2-7; d_gene: NA; abundance: NA; v_gene: TRBV7-2; CDR3aa: CASSSNQAEGVQYF; CDR3nt: TGTGCCAGCAGCTCCAACCAGGCGGAGGGAGTACAGTACTTC
j_gene: TRBJ2-7; d_gene: TRBD1; abundance: NA; v_gene: TRBV29-1; CDR3aa: CSVVRTGGSYEQYF; CDR3nt: TGCAGCGTTGTCAGGACAGGGGGGTCCTACGAGCAGTACTTC
j_gene: TRBJ2-5; d_gene: TRBD1; abundance: NA; v_gene: TRBV5-1; CDR3aa: CASSLGQARETQYF; CDR3nt: TGCGCCAGCAGCCTCGGACAGGCACGGGAGACCCAGTACTTC
j_gene: TRBJ2-1; d_gene: TRBD2; abundance: few; v_gene: TRBV25-1; CDR3aa: CASSDSGGLYNEQFF; CDR3nt: TGTGCCAGCAGTGATAGCGGGGGGCTATACAATGAGCAGTTCTTC